Each of the 19 T cell receptor beta chains below was sequenced from the same sample in a study of breast tumors, draining lymph nodes, adjacent tissues (dated by TCRdb to 2015 to 2016). The lymph node samples were taken from the axillary draining lymph nodes of breast cancer patients. The receptor library was made with multiplex PCR. Instrument used: Illumina HiSeq 2000. In-frame beta chains were kept once TCRdb had trimmed the public reads at Q25 with fastp and called clones with MiXCR. Rows are unified per CDR3 protein, each entry keeping the most common DNA and genes. In this sample the table shows over 150,000 distinct CDR3 sequences, around a third of which occur a single time. The top ten constitute over 3.5% of the sample. Sequencing was performed on axillary lymph node tissue. Receptor source: a female donor with breast cancer. Some clones in this sample may be carry-over from other donors' samples.

This clonotype has only a few counts. The chain couples TRBV6-2 or TRBV6-3 to TRBJ1-2; D possibly corresponds to TRBD1 (5 bases). Germline V CDR1 and CDR2: MNHEY, SVGEGT. V was shortened by 2 bases and J by 2 bases, with 9 bases between the two germline ends. This CDR3 has 14 amino acids. CDR3 bases: TGTGCCAGCAGTTACCGGGGCGGCAACTATGGCTACACCTTC. Its protein product is CASSYRGGNYGYTF.

In its sample, this clonotype was seen many times. This sequence joins TRBV5-4 and TRBJ2-1, with 9 bases fitting TRBD1. V trimming: 1 base; J trimming: 9 bases; junction bases outside the gene matches: 11. This CDR3 comprises 16 residues. Germline V gene lookup returns CDR1 SGHNT and CDR2 YYREEE (reference sequence). For the CDR3, the DNA is TGTGCCAGCAGCTTGCCCATCGGGACAGGGTATACTGAGCAGTTCTTC. Translating it yields CASSLPIGTGYTEQFF.

This clonotype was seen at least ten times. The CDR3 loop reads CASSYSRRVAGQETQYF. CDR3 nucleotide sequence: TGTGCCAGCAGTTACTCGCGCAGGGTGGCAGGCCAAGAGACCCAGTACTTC. This chain joins TRBV6-6 and TRBJ2-5; D possibly corresponds to TRBD1 (5 bases). V was shortened by 0 bases and J by 1 base, with 15 bases between the two germline ends. The CDR3 is 17 residues long. CDR1 and CDR2 (germline): MNHNY, SVGAGI (reference sequence).

Turning to this clonotype: The junction does not match germline at one end; this may be a read error. The chain couples TRBV5-4 to TRBJ1-2, with D unclear. The germline CDR1 and CDR2 sequences are SGHNT and YYREEE (reference sequence). CDR3 length: 12 amino acids. The CDR3 region has the DNA TGTGCCATCAGCTTGGTCAACTATGGCTACACCTTC. Translating gives CAISLVNYGYTF.

In this sample, this clonotype turned up many times. The gene calls are TRBV12-3 or TRBV12-4 and TRBJ2-1, with D perhaps assigned TRBD1 or TRBD2 (6 bases each). This CDR3 is 16 amino acids long. V was clipped by 3 bases and J by 7 bases, with 19 bases between them. The CDR3 nucleotides are TGTGCCAGCAGTTTCCGCCGGGACAAAGGGAGGAATGAGCAGTTCTTC. Encoded protein: CASSFRRDKGRNEQFF.

The genes are TRBV9 and TRBJ2-3; tentative D call: TRBD1 (6 bases). The ends were cut back, 2 bases at V and 2 bases at J, with 9 bases in the middle. CDR3 length: 14 residues. Germline values: CDR1 SGDLS, CDR2 YYNGEE. CDR3 sequence: CASSVWGHTDTQYF. In DNA form, the CDR3 reads TGTGCCAGCAGCGTTTGGGGACACACAGATACGCAGTATTTT. Full variable domain (remainder filled in from reference TRBV9 and TRBJ2-3): DSGVTQTPKHLITATGQRVTLRCSPRSGDLSVYWYQQSLDQGLQFLIQYYNGEERAKGNILERFSAQQFPDLHSELNLSSLELGDSALYFCASSVWGHTDTQYFGPGTRLTVL.

This clonotype was seen a handful of times. CDR3 sequence (DNA): TGTGCCAGCAGTCATCGGGCCTCCGGCGCCTACGAGCAGTACTTC. It is translated as CASSHRASGAYEQYF. The chain has TRBV6-5 and TRBJ2-7; D unclear. In germline, CDR1 is MNHEY, CDR2 SVGAGI. The CDR3 is 15 residues long. Between the trimmed V and J ends, which lost 5 bases and 2 bases, there was a span of 16 bases.

CDR3 nucleotide sequence: TGTGCCAGCAGCCCCATTACTGGAGATACGCAGTATTTT. Translating it yields CASSPITGDTQYF. The rearrangement links TRBV7-3 to TRBJ2-3; D call uncertain. Germline-derived CDR1 and CDR2 are SGHTA and FQGTGA. Trimming shortened V by 5 bases and J by 5 bases, and 11 bases separated the two germline ends. This CDR3 contains 13 residues.

The chain joins TRBV19 to TRBJ2-3; TRBD2 matches at 10 bases. Germline CDR1 is LNHDA and CDR2 is SQIVND (reference sequence). The V segment lost 5 bases and the J segment 11 bases; nucleotides outside the gene matches: 13. This CDR3 region has 15 residues. The CDR3 region has the DNA TGTGCCAGTAGTCGGATTAGCGGGGGGCCGTGGTTGCAGTATTTT. It translates to CASSRISGGPWLQYF.

On this clonotype itself: One junction end disagrees with the germline gene, perhaps due to a read error. The rearrangement uses TRBV7-3 and TRBJ2-5; 7 bases agree with TRBD1. Germline-derived CDR1 and CDR2 are SGHTA and FQGTGA. CDR3 length: 15 residues. The CDR3 bases are TGTGCCAGCAGTTATTTGGGACAGCGCCAAGAGACCCAGCACTTC. This encodes CASSYLGQRQETQHF.

A word on this clonotype: A read error may account for a junction end that differs from germline. For the CDR3, the DNA is TGTGCCAGTAGTGCAAGTGGGGGGCAGTACACAGATACGCAGTGTTTT. It codes for CASSASGGQYTDTQCF. The chain recombines TRBV19 with TRBJ2-3; perhaps D is TRBD1 or TRBD2 (6 bases each). CDR3 length: 16 residues. Germline lookup yields CDR1 LNHDA and CDR2 SQIVND (reference sequence).

This clonotype was counted between two and nine times. V is TRBV6-5 and J is TRBJ2-1; 10 nucleotides agree with TRBD1. Germline V gives CDR1 MNHEY, CDR2 SVGAGI. J gave up 7 bases and V 1 base, and 7 bases lay outside the gene matches. There are 16 residues in the CDR3. The CDR3 here is CASSYFGTGEDNEQFF. DNA of the CDR3: TGTGCCAGCAGTTACTTCGGGACAGGGGAAGATAATGAGCAGTTCTTC.

In this sample, this clonotype turned up many times. The chain employs TRBV7-9 and TRBJ1-2; no definite D call. This CDR3 spans 14 amino acids. Germline lookup yields CDR1 SEHNR and CDR2 FQNEAQ (reference sequence). Trimming took off 5 bases at V and 0 bases at J, with 10 bases between the two ends. The CDR3 spells CASSLTSTNYGYTF. The CDR3 region has the DNA TGTGCCAGCAGCCTTACCTCAACTAACTATGGCTACACCTTC.

The gene calls are TRBV6-1 and TRBJ2-3; D possibly uses TRBD1 or TRBD2 (6 bases each). The CDR3 consists of 14 residues. The germline V gene has CDR1 MNHNS and CDR2 SASEGT. Trimming shortened V by 6 bases and J by 1 base, and 11 bases separated the two germline ends. The CDR3 sequence: CASSPGARTDTQYF. Here the CDR3 DNA reads TGTGCCAGCAGCCCGGGGGCCCGCACAGATACGCAGTATTTT.

This clonotype was found many times. This rearrangement joins TRBV4-2 to TRBJ1-6; D unresolved. Germline assignment: CDR1 LGHNA and CDR2 YNFKEQ. The CDR3 spans 16 residues. Trimming removed 1 base from V and 2 bases from J, with 9 bases in between. The chain's CDR3 is CASSQGFPAYNSPLHF. The CDR3, as DNA: TGTGCCAGCAGCCAAGGGTTCCCAGCCTATAATTCACCCCTCCACTTT.

Concerning this clonotype: Relative to the germline gene, one junction end is altered; a read error may explain this. V usage is TRBV7-9 and J usage is TRBJ1-2, with a tentative D call TRBD1 (6 bases). The germline V gene encodes CDR1 SEHNR and CDR2 FQNEAQ (reference sequence). The CDR3 is made up of 13 amino acids. CDR3 in amino acids: CASSSRGGYDYTF. Here the CDR3 DNA reads TGTGCCAGCAGCTCCCGGGGGGGCTATGACTACACCTTC.

As to this clonotype: The final CDR3 position lacks the conserved phenylalanine or tryptophan, pointing to a likely read error. No DNA is shown, since the ends of the CDR3 on it are uncertain; the CDR3 is the one TCRdb lists. V gene TRBV19 combines with J gene TRBJ2-3; the DNA was not compared with TRBD1, the D call given in the table. The CDR3 is 11 amino acids in total, end residues counted. The germline CDR1 and CDR2 sequences are LNHDA and SQIVND (reference sequence). CDR3 loop: CASSIQGGANY.

On this clonotype itself: Since the CDR3 does not end with the conserved phenylalanine or tryptophan, this likely comes from a read error. V gene TRBV25-1 combines with J gene TRBJ1-6, with a tentative D call TRBD1 (5 bases). Germline assignment: CDR1 MGHDK and CDR2 SYGVNS. V lost 6 bases and J 10 bases, leaving 13 bases between the germline ends. CDR3 size: 13 residues. The CDR3 here is CASSRDQSSPLHS. The DNA of the CDR3 is TGTGCCAGCAGCCGGGACCAAAGCTCACCCCTCCACTCT.

The chain employs TRBV29-1 and TRBJ1-5; D remains ambiguous. The V end was cut by 1 base, the J end by 4 bases, with 8 bases between. This CDR3 has 13 residues. Germline values: CDR1 SQVTM, CDR2 ANQGSEA. For the CDR3, the DNA is TGCAGCGTTGAAGGAGGGCCTAATCAGCCCCAGCATTTT. Its protein is CSVEGGPNQPQHF.